The clone carrying this T cell receptor beta chain was seen once. Its cognate antigen is unknown. Assay: immunoSEQ multiplex PCR; the TCRdb copy retains only in-frame clones and omits some. The sample shows tens of thousands of clones, about four fifths of them seen only once. The data are from a study of Tregs in tolerant kidney transplant recipients. The study, taken as a whole, reports: Findings come from small patient numbers and require larger validation.

Unstimulated regulatory T cells (CD4+CD25+CD127-), CD4+CD25- non-regulatory cells, CD4 and CD8 cells were FACS-sorted from thawed PBMCs. The sequence came from a human donor in good health. Sequencing was performed on CD4+ T cells from blood.

The CDR3 region is CASRVNDAYEQYF. The CDR3 DNA follows: TGTGCCAGCAGGGTAAACGATGCCTACGAGCAGTACTTC. The gene calls are TRBV28 and TRBJ2-7; D is ambiguous. This CDR3 spans 13 amino acids. Germline V gene sequence: CDR1 MDHEN, CDR2 SYDVKM. With 6 bases removed from V and 2 bases from J, the gap between germline ends came to 11 bases.